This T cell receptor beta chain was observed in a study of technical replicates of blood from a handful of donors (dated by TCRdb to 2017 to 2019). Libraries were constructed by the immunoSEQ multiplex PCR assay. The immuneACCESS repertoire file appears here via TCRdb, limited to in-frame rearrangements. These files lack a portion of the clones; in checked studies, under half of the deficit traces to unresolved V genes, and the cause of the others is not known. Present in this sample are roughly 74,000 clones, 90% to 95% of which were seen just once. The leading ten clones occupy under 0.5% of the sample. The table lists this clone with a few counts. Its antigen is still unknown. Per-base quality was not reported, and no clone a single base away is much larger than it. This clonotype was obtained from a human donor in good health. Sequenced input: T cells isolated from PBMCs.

The DNA reads as follows: TGTGCCAGCAGTGAGCAGGGATTAAAAAAACTGTTTTTT. Its product reads: CASSEQGLKKLFF. The rearrangement joined TRBV2 to TRBJ1-4; the D gene is perhaps TRBD1, from 5 matching bases. Trimming removed 3 bases from V and 9 bases from J, leaving 11 bases between the germline ends. The CDR3, cysteine through phenylalanine, is 13 amino acids long. The DNA shown is the 39-base CDR3, in frame from base 1. CDR1 and CDR2 are drawn from the germline V gene: SNHLY, FYNNEI.